These T cell receptor beta chains were read from a single sample in a study of Graves' ophthalmopathy and Graves' hyperthyroidism. From the multiplex PCR reads, TCRdb called clonotypes with MiXCR, one entry per CDR3 protein. The sample consists of roughly 400,000 distinct CDR3 sequences, roughly 18% of them appearing once. Sequencing input: peripheral blood. All receptors derive from a woman aged 18-29 years with Graves' ophthalmopathy. Each CDR3 is given with its conserved first and last residue. D genes are given only for firm matches. Some rows mark clone size as missing; the rest say once, few, many or name a class of expanded clone.

D: -; J: TRBJ2-2; size: many; V: TRBV28; CDR3: CASMGPSSNTGELFF; DNA: TGTGCCAGCATGGGACCTTCCTCGAACACCGGGGAGCTGTTTTTT
D: -; J: TRBJ1-1; size: many; V: TRBV7-3; CDR3: CASSLDGSPNTEAFF; DNA: TGTGCCAGCAGCTTGGATGGGTCGCCGAACACTGAAGCTTTCTTT
D: TRBD1; J: TRBJ1-1; size: few; V: TRBV29-1; CDR3: CSVDTGGEIEAFF; DNA: TGCAGCGTAGATACAGGGGGCGAGATTGAAGCTTTCTTT
D: TRBD2; J: TRBJ2-7; size: -; V: TRBV6-1; CDR3: CASSEMLLAGGFEQYF; DNA: TGTGCCAGCAGTGAAATGTTACTAGCGGGAGGGTTCGAGCAGTACTTC
D: -; J: TRBJ1-6; size: -; V: TRBV12-3/TRBV12-4; CDR3: CASNQGPEYNSPLHF; DNA: TGTGCCAGCAACCAGGGTCCGGAGTATAATTCACCCCTCCACTTT
D: -; J: TRBJ2-7; size: many; V: TRBV28; CDR3: CASSFGTPGEQYF; DNA: TGTGCCAGCAGTTTTGGCACCCCGGGGGAGCAGTACTTC
D: -; J: TRBJ1-1; size: -; V: TRBV2; CDR3: CASSAERGNTEAFF; DNA: TGTGCCAGCAGTGCGGAAAGGGGGAACACTGAAGCTTTCTTT
D: -; J: TRBJ2-7; size: many; V: TRBV20-1; CDR3: CSASFSGSFRSSYEQYF; DNA: TGCAGTGCCTCCTTTAGCGGATCTTTCCGGAGCTCCTACGAGCAGTACTTC
D: -; J: TRBJ2-5; size: many; V: TRBV13; CDR3: CASSFFKETQYF; DNA: TGTGCCAGCAGCTTTTTCAAAGAGACCCAGTACTTC
D: TRBD1; J: TRBJ2-7; size: many; V: TRBV28; CDR3: CASSYPDRAETYEQYF; DNA: TGTGCCAGCAGTTACCCGGACAGGGCTGAGACCTACGAGCAGTACTTC